This passage covers 20 T cell receptor beta chains from one sample sequenced in a study of T cell responses to AZD1222 COVID-19 vaccine. Clones were sequenced by immunoSEQ multiplex PCR, and TCRdb holds only the in-frame ones, with some missing. The data show approximately 67,000 clones, around four fifths seen once. The material was peripheral blood, obtained 28 days after the second AZD1222 dose. The receptors stem from an adult who received the AZD1222 COVID-19 vaccine.

The chain employs TRBV30 and TRBJ2-1; maybe TRBD2 (5 bases). Trimming removed 3 bases at V and 0 bases at J, with 6 bases between. The CDR3 runs to 13 residues. The germline CDR1 and CDR2 sequences are GTSNPN and SVGIG (reference sequence). CDR3 protein: CAWSGGSYNEQFF. The CDR3 region has the DNA TGTGCCTGGAGCGGAGGCTCCTACAATGAGCAGTTCTTC. Combining the CDR3 with reference TRBV30 and TRBJ2-1 gives the whole variable domain SQTIHQWPATLVQPVGSPLSLECTVEGTSNPNLYWYRQAAGRGLQLLFYSVGIGQISSEVPQNLSASRPQDRQFILSSKKLLLSDSGFYLCAWSGGSYNEQFFGPGTRLTVL.

Regarding this clone: A read error may explain this, as a much larger clone is one base away. The chain couples TRBV11-2 to TRBJ1-5; D is ambiguous. Germline V gives CDR1 SGHAT, CDR2 FQNNGV. The V gene lost 1 base and the J gene lost 4 bases, with 5 bases spanning the gap. The CDR3 covers 13 residues. For the CDR3, the DNA is TGTGCCAGCAGCTTAGTTTCAAATCAGCCCCAGCATTTT. Translation: CASSLVSNQPQHF.

The chain recombines TRBV28 with TRBJ2-3; maybe TRBD2 (6 bases). Germline V gives CDR1 MDHEN, CDR2 SYDVKM. V was trimmed by 3 bases and J by 0 bases, leaving 16 bases between them. The CDR3 covers 17 residues. CDR3 coding DNA: TGTGCCAGCAGTTTGTGGGGGGTTATGGGTAGCACAGATACGCAGTATTTT. Protein product: CASSLWGVMGSTDTQYF.

The V and J genes are TRBV6-5 and TRBJ1-5; possibly TRBD1 for D (6 bases). The V gene's germline CDR1 is MNHEY and CDR2 SVGAGI. The CDR3 contains 15 residues. The V and J ends lost 6 bases and 2 bases respectively, with 14 bases between them. The chain's CDR3 is CASSPRQVGNQPQHF. CDR3 nucleotide sequence: TGTGCCAGCAGCCCCCGACAGGTCGGCAATCAGCCCCAGCATTTT.

The chain has TRBV3-1 (or the pseudogene TRBV3-2) and TRBJ1-4; possibly TRBD1 for D (5 bases). The CDR3 length is 15 residues. The germline V gene encodes CDR1 LGHDT and CDR2 YNNKEL (reference sequence). V dropped 0 bases and J dropped 6 bases, with 11 bases sitting between them. The CDR3 spells CASSQDTGVYEKLFF. The CDR3 DNA sequence: TGTGCCAGCAGCCAAGACACAGGAGTATATGAAAAACTGTTTTTT.

The rearrangement links TRBV19 to TRBJ2-1; perhaps TRBD1 as D (5 bases). Germline V lookup: CDR1 LNHDA, CDR2 SQIVND (reference sequence). V was shortened by 8 bases and J by 6 bases, with 11 bases between the two germline ends. CDR3 length: 12 residues. CDR3 region: CASSDTFNEQFF. Written as DNA, the CDR3 is TGTGCCAGTTCGGACACCTTCAATGAGCAGTTCTTC.

The rearrangement links TRBV6-6 to TRBJ2-5; D gene unclear. The CDR3 covers 12 residues. Per the germline V gene, CDR1 is MNHNY and CDR2 is SVGAGI (reference sequence). Trimming stripped 5 bases from V and 5 bases from J, with 9 bases between. The DNA for the CDR3 is TGTGCCAGCAGTGCACTTAAGGAGACCCAGTACTTC. Residues: CASSALKETQYF.

The rearrangement uses TRBV9 and TRBJ2-3; 9 bases align to TRBD1. V was pared by 0 bases and J by 4 bases, with 6 bases of the junction left unmatched. CDR1 is SGDLS, CDR2 YYNGEE, per germline. The CDR3 sequence is 16 residues long. The CDR3 loop reads CASSVGGTGRSDTQYF. The CDR3 DNA reads as TGTGCCAGCAGCGTAGGAGGGACAGGGAGATCAGATACGCAGTATTTT.

This clone was found a few times. V and J are TRBV19 and TRBJ1-2, with 9 bases that match TRBD1. CDR1 LNHDA and CDR2 SQIVND come from the germline V gene (reference sequence). V was pared by 3 bases and J by 13 bases, with 12 bases of the junction left unmatched. This CDR3 contains 14 residues. In DNA form, the CDR3 reads TGTGCCAGTAGTATTTTTGCGGGACAGGGAGGATCCACCTTC. Translated: CASSIFAGQGGSTF.

This clone was found a few times. The rearrangement links TRBV7-9 to TRBJ2-3, with a weak D call TRBD2 (6 bases). The germline V and J ends were trimmed by 5 bases and 10 bases, with 16 bases remaining between them. Germline lookup yields CDR1 SEHNR and CDR2 FQNEAQ (reference sequence). The CDR3 length is 13 residues. The CDR3 loop is CASSPDTSSPQYF. DNA for the CDR3: TGTGCCAGCAGCCCAGATACTAGCTCCCCGCAGTATTTT.

This chain uses TRBV18 with TRBJ2-6; no clear D gene. This CDR3 region has 14 residues. Trimming shortened V by 3 bases and J by 4 bases, and 7 bases separated the two germline ends. The germline CDR1 and CDR2 sequences are KGHSH and LQKENI. Here the CDR3 reads CASSPVPGANVLTF. DNA of the CDR3: TGTGCCAGCTCACCGGTACCCGGGGCCAACGTCCTGACTTTC.

The chain joins TRBV4-2 to TRBJ1-2; D gene uncertain. Germline CDR1 LGHNA, CDR2 YNFKEQ. This CDR3 has 14 amino acids. V was trimmed by 1 base and J by 3 bases, leaving 9 bases between them. The DNA for the CDR3 is TGTGCCAGCAGCCAAGTCGAAAACCACTATGGCTACACCTTC. Translating it yields CASSQVENHYGYTF.

This clone was counted between two and nine times. The rearrangement links TRBV5-1 to TRBJ2-3; tentative D call: TRBD1 (6 bases). V was clipped by 0 bases and J by 0 bases, with 20 bases between them. CDR1 is SGHRS, CDR2 YFSETQ, per germline. The length of the CDR3 is 19 residues. Written as DNA, the CDR3 is TGCGCCAGCAGCTTGGAGTCGGACAGCCCCTCGACTAGCACAGATACGCAGTATTTT. As protein: CASSLESDSPSTSTDTQYF.

The chain's CDR3 is CASSPLAGGTDTQYF. CDR3 nucleotides: TGTGCCAGCAGCCCCCTAGCGGGGGGCACAGATACGCAGTATTTT. The chain couples TRBV4-2 to TRBJ2-3, with 10 bases fitting TRBD2. The germline CDR1 and CDR2 sequences are LGHNA and YNFKEQ. With 4 bases clipped from V and 1 base from J, the junction kept 2 bases outside the gene matches. The CDR3 has 15 residues.

This clone was observed a few times. The chain joins TRBV6-5 to TRBJ1-1; D not resolved. Germline CDR1 MNHEY, CDR2 SVGAGI. This CDR3 has 13 residues. Trimming shortened V by 7 bases and J by 3 bases, and 12 bases separated the two germline ends. This CDR3 reads CASNPRRHTEAFF. The CDR3 nucleotides are TGTGCCAGCAACCCGCGGAGGCACACTGAAGCTTTCTTT.

The V gene is TRBV19, the J gene TRBJ2-1; TRBD2 aligns across 7 bases. V dropped 2 bases and J dropped 7; count of bases not matched to a gene: 11. The CDR3 extends over 16 amino acids. The germline V gene has CDR1 LNHDA and CDR2 SQIVND (reference sequence). The CDR3 DNA reads TGTGCCAGTAGTATATGGTGGGGGGGGTTAGGGAATGAGCAGTTCTTC. Its protein product is CASSIWWGGLGNEQFF.

This chain uses TRBV4-3 with TRBJ2-5, with D perhaps matching TRBD1 (6 bases). Deletions cut 3 bases from V and 3 bases from J, with 8 bases between. The CDR3 spans 13 residues. The germline V gene has CDR1 LGHNA and CDR2 YSLEER. Written as DNA, the CDR3 is TGCGCCAGCAGCCATACAGGGAAAGAGACCCAGTACTTC. Its translation is CASSHTGKETQYF.

This chain joins TRBV5-1 and TRBJ1-2, with D unclear. V lost 4 bases to trimming and J lost 4 bases, with 11 bases between them. Germline V lookup: CDR1 SGHRS, CDR2 YFSETQ. The CDR3 is 13 residues long. The CDR3, as DNA: TGCGCCAGCAGCACGGGAGCCTCCTATGGCTACACCTTC. Translating gives CASSTGASYGYTF.

This clone came up a few times. V is TRBV11-2 and J is TRBJ1-2; D not certain. The germline V and J ends were trimmed by 1 base and 5 bases, with 8 bases remaining between them. From germline, CDR1 is SGHAT and CDR2 FQNNGV. This CDR3 has 13 amino acids. The CDR3 region is CASSLGPGYGYTF. For the CDR3, the DNA is TGTGCCAGCAGCTTAGGGCCTGGGTATGGCTACACCTTC.

CDR3 DNA: TGTGCCAGCAGTGATGGGCCATTGGGTCACATATATTTT. Protein sequence: CASSDGPLGHIYF. V is TRBV6-4 and J is TRBJ1-3; D not resolved. Looked up from germline, CDR1 is MRHNA and CDR2 is SNTAGT. This CDR3 has 13 amino acids. V was shortened by 3 bases and J by 12 bases, with 15 bases between the two germline ends.